This TCR beta chain stems from a study of blood T cell repertoires in COVID-19. Study summary: The study drew acute and convalescent COVID-19 samples from the United States, Italy and Spain. PBMCs, B-cell-depleted T cells, or T cells provided the cDNA or gDNA that made up the material.

In the authors' workflow: Cell counts per sample came from amplifying reference gene primers. Assay used: immunoSEQ multiplex PCR; TCRdb lists only in-frame clones, some missing. That table furnishes V, J and clone size, whereas the DNA furnished D and trimming. There are some 130,000 clones in the sample; about 87% occur only once, and under 13% lies in the top ten. The CDR3 is 14 amino acids. Per germline, CDR1 MNHEY and CDR2 SMNVEV (reference sequence). V shed 6 bases and J 2 bases; nucleotides not matched to a gene: 6. The chain carries TRBV27 and TRBJ2-7, with 8 nucleotides matching TRBD2. This receptor was obtained from a man aged 45-65 years with acute or convalescent COVID-19. Source material: peripheral blood. Here the CDR3 DNA reads TGTGCCAGCAGCCCGCCGGGGGGGACCTACGAGCAGTACTTC. Protein: CASSPPGGTYEQYF.